One TCR beta chain is described in this entry. Its antigen is undetermined. Compared with germline, one end of the junction differs, possibly owing to a read error. This entry belongs to a study of a mutant IDH1 vaccine in newly diagnosed glioma. Overall study findings and caveats: There seemed to be no relation between pseudoprogression and changes in top peripheral T cell clonotypes.

Produced via immunoSEQ multiplex PCR; TCRdb's table is partial and in-frame only. The data hold over 45,000 clones, with around 80% observed a single time. CDR1 is SGHRS, CDR2 YFSETQ, per germline. This CDR3 spans 11 amino acids. The time point denotes: week 5, during vaccination. All doses held 300 ug of mutant IDH1 20-mer peptide, with topical imiquimod. This sequence originates from a man aged 25-45 years with glioma. The input for sequencing was PBMCs, taken from a glioma patient whose treatment included an IDH1 peptide vaccine. This chain links TRBV5-1 with TRBJ2-5; D ambiguous. The CDR3 loop reads CASTLKETQYF. In nucleotides, the CDR3 is TGCGCCAGCACCTTGAAAGAGACCCAGTACTTC.